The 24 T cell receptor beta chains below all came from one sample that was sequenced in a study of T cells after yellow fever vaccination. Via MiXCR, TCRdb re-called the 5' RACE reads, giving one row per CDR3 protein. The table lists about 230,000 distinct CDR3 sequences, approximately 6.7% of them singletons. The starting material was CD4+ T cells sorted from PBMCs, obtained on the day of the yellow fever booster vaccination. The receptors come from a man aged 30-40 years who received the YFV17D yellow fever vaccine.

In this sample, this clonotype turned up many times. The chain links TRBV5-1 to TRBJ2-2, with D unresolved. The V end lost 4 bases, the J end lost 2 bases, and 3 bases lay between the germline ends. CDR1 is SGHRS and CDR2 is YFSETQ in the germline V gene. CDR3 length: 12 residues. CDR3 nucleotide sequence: TGCGCCAGCAGCGAAAACACCGGGGAGCTGTTTTTT. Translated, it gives CASSENTGELFF.

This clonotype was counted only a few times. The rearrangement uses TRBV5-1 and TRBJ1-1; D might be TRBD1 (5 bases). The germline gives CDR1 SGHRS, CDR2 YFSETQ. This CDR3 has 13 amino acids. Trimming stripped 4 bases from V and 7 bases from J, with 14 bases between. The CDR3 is CASSPPRGGEAFF. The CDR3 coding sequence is TGCGCCAGCAGCCCCCCAAGGGGAGGTGAAGCTTTCTTT.

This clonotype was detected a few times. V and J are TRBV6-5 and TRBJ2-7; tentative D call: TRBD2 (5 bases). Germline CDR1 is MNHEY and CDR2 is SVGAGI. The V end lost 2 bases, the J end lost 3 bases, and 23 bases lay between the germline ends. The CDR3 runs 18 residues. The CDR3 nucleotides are TGTGCCAGCAGTTACCACCGACCTAGTTCGGGATCCCTCTACGAGCAGTACTTC. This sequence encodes CASSYHRPSSGSLYEQYF.

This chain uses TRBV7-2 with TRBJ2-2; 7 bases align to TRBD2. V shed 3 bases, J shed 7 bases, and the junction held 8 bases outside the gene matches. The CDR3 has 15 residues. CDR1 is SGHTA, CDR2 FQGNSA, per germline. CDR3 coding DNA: TGTGCCAGCAGCTTTAGGGCGGGGGTCGTCGGGGAGCTGTTTTTT. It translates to CASSFRAGVVGELFF.

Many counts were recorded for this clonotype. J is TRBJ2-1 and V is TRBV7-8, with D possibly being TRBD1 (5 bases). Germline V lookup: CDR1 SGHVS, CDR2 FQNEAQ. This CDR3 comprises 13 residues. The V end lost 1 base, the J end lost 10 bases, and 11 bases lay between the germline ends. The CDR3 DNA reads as TGTGCCAGCAGCTTAGTAGGGGTCGGGGAGCAGTTCTTC. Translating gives CASSLVGVGEQFF.

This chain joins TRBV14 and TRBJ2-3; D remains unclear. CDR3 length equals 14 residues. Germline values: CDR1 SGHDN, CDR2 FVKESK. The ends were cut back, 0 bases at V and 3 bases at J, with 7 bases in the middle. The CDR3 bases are TGTGCCAGCAGCCAAGAATTGAGGACAGATACGCAGTATTTT. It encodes CASSQELRTDTQYF.

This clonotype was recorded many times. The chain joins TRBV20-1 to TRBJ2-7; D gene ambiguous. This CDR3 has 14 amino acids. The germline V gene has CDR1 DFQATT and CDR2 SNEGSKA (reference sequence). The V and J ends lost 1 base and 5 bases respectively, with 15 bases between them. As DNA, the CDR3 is TGCAGTGCTAGAGGTCCAGATTGGTGGGACGAGCAGTACTTC. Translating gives CSARGPDWWDEQYF.

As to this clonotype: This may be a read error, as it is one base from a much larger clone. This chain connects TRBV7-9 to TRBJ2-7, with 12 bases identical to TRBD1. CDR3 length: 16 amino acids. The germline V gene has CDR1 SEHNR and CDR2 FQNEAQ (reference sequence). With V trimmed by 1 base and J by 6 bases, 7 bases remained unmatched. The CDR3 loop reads CASSLEGTGGPFEQYF. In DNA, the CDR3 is TGTGCCAGCAGCTTAGAAGGGACAGGGGGCCCCTTCGAGCAGTACTTC. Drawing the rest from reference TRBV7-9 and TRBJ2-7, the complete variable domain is DTGVSQNPRHKITKRGQNVTFRCDPISEHNRLYWYRQTLGQGPEFLTYFQNEAQLEKSRLLSDRFSAERPKGSFSTLEIQRTEQGDSAMYLCASSLEGTGGPFEQYFGPGTRLTVT.

This CDR3 reads CASYPSGRIHEQYF. The CDR3 DNA reads as TGTGCCAGCTATCCCAGCGGGAGGATCCACGAGCAGTACTTC. The chain links TRBV5-6 to TRBJ2-7; TRBD2 matches 9 bases. J gave up 5 bases and V 7 bases, and 10 bases lay outside the gene matches. CDR1 is SGHDT, CDR2 YYEEEE, per germline. This CDR3 has 14 amino acids.

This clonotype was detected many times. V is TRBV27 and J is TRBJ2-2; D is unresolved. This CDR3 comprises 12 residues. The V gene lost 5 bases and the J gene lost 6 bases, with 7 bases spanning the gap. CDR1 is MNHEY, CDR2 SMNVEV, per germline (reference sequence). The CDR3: CASSRLAGELFF. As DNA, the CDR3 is TGTGCCAGCAGTAGGCTTGCCGGGGAGCTGTTTTTT.

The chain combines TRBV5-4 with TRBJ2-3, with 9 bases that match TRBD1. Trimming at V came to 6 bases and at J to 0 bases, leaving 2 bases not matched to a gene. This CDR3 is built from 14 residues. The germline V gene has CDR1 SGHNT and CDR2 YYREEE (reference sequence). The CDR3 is CASTGTGSTDTQYF. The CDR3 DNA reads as TGTGCCAGCACCGGGACAGGGAGCACAGATACGCAGTATTTT.

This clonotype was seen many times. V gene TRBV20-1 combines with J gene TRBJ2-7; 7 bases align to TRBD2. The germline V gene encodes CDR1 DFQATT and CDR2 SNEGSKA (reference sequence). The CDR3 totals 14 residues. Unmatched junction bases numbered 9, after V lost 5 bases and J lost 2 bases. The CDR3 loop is CSAVLWGRAYEQYF. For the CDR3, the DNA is TGCAGTGCTGTCTTGTGGGGGAGGGCCTACGAGCAGTACTTC.

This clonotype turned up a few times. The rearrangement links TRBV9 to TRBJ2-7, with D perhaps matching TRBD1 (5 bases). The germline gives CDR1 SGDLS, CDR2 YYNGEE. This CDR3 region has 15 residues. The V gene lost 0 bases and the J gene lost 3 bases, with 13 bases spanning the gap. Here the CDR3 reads CASSVDTGPLYEQYF. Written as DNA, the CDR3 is TGTGCCAGCAGCGTAGATACAGGCCCCCTCTACGAGCAGTACTTC.

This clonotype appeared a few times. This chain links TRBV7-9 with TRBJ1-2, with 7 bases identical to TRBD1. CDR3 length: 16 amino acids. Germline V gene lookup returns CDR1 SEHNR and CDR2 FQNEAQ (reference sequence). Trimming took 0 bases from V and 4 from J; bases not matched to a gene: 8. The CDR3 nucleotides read TGTGCCAGCAGCTTAGCGAACGTCTGGGACAGCTATGGCTACACCTTC. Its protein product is CASSLANVWDSYGYTF. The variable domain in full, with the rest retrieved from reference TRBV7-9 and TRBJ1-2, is DTGVSQNPRHKITKRGQNVTFRCDPISEHNRLYWYRQTLGQGPEFLTYFQNEAQLEKSRLLSDRFSAERPKGSFSTLEIQRTEQGDSAMYLCASSLANVWDSYGYTFGSGTRLTVV.

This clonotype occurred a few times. The CDR3 DNA reads TGCAGCGCCGGAAGGGAGTATTGGGGAACGTACGAGCAGTACTTC. It codes for CSAGREYWGTYEQYF. This sequence joins TRBV20-1 and TRBJ2-7; weak D call: TRBD2 (5 bases). The CDR3 totals 15 residues. CDR1 DFQATT and CDR2 SNEGSKA come from the germline V gene (reference sequence).

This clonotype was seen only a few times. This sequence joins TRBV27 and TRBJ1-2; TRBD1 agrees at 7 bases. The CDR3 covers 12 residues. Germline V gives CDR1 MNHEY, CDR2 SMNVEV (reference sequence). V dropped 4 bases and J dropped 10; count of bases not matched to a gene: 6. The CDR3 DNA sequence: TGTGCCAGCAGTTCTGCGACAGGGCTCTACACCTTC. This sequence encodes CASSSATGLYTF.

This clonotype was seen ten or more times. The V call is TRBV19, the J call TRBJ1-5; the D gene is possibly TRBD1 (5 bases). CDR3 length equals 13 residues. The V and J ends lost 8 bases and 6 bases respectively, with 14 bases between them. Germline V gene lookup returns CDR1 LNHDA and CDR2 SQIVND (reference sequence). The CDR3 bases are TGTGCCAGTGGAAGGGGCTTTGGTCAGCCCCAGCATTTT. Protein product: CASGRGFGQPQHF.

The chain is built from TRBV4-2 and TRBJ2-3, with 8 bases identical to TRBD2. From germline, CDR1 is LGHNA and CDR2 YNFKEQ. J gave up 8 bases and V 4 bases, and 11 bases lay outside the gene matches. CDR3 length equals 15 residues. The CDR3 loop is CASSREAGEMGTQYF. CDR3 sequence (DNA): TGTGCCAGCAGCCGAGAAGCGGGGGAGATGGGTACGCAGTATTTT.

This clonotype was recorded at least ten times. CDR3 in amino acids: CASKRRAGTSASYEQYF. The CDR3 DNA sequence: TGTGCCAGCAAAAGGAGGGCCGGGACTAGCGCGTCTTACGAGCAGTACTTC. The V gene is TRBV27, the J gene TRBJ2-7, with 10 nucleotides matching TRBD2. Germline lookup yields CDR1 MNHEY and CDR2 SMNVEV (reference sequence). Unmatched junction bases numbered 16, after V lost 7 bases and J lost 4 bases. The CDR3 consists of 17 residues.

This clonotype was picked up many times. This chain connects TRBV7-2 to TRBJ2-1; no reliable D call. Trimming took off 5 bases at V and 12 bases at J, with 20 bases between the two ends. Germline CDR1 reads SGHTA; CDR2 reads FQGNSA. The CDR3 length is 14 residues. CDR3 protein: CASSQAAAGSTQFF. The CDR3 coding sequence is TGTGCCAGCAGCCAAGCCGCGGCCGGCTCTACGCAGTTCTTC.

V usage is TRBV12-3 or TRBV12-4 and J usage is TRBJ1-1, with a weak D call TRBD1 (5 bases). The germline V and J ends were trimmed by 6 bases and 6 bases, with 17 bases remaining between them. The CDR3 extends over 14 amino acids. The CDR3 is CASRHSGPPPEAFF. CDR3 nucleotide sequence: TGTGCCAGCAGGCACTCGGGACCCCCTCCTGAAGCTTTCTTT.

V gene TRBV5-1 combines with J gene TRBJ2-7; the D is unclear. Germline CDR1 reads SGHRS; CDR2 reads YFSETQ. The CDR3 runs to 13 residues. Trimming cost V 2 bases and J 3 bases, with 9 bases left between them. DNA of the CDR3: TGCGCCAGCAGCTTACCGCCGGTCTACGAGCAGTACTTC. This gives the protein CASSLPPVYEQYF.

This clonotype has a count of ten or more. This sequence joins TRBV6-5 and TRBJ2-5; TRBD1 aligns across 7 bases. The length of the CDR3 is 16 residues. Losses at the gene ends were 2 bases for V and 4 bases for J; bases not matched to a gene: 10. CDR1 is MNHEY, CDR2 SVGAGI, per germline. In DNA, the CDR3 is TGTGCCAGCAGTTACCCACAGACAGGGAGAGGAGAGACCCAGTACTTC. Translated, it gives CASSYPQTGRGETQYF.

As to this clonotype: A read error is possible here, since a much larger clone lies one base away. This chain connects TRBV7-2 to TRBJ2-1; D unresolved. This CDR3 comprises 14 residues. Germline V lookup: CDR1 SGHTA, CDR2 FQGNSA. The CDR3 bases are TGTGACAGCAGCCGCAACTTAAATTACAATGAGCAGTTCTTC. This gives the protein CDSSRNLNYNEQFF.